The T cell receptor (beta chain) described here comes from a study of shared clonotypes between healthy human individuals. Note on this clone: Its antigen is not known.

Donors were healthy HIV-negative adults without recently reported acute infections or vaccinations. Findings and caveats of the study: Read depth was anticipated to influence clonotype sharing among donors. Larger estimated richness was generally recorded for naive subsets relative to memory subsets.

Germline CDR1 is SGHKS and CDR2 is YYEKEE (reference sequence). The CDR3 totals 17 residues. Trimming left V 1 base short and J 0 bases short, with 14 bases between. Profiling relied on immunoSEQ multiplex PCR, and the TCRdb table lists in-frame clones only, not all of them. The data show over a million clones, approximately 98% seen once. The TCR comes from a man aged 30-40 years in good health. The sequencing sample was made of naive CD4+ T cells sorted from blood. The subset denotes: CD45RA+ positively selected. The V and J genes are TRBV5-5 and TRBJ2-4; D remains ambiguous. CDR3 DNA: TGTGCCAGCAGCTTGTACATAGGCTCTGGAGCCAAAAACATTCAGTACTTC. Translation gives CASSLYIGSGAKNIQYF.